What follows are 22 T cell receptor beta chains derived from one specimen sequenced in a study of blood T cell repertoires in COVID-19. Using immunoSEQ multiplex PCR, the repertoire was profiled, and TCRdb retains in-frame clones only, with some absent. The sample has under 200,000 clones, approximately 80% seen once; the top ten hold less than 2%. The source material was peripheral blood. Receptors were obtained from a human donor in a cohort sampled during active COVID-19.

The chain uses TRBV25-1 and TRBJ1-2; TRBD1 matches 7 bases. V gave up 1 base and J gave up 1 base; unmatched junction bases: 6. Germline lookup yields CDR1 MGHDK and CDR2 SYGVNS. The length of the CDR3 is 16 residues. The CDR3 coding sequence is TGTGCCAGCAGTGAATTGGGCGACAGGGATAACTATGGCTACACCTTC. Protein product: CASSELGDRDNYGYTF.

This CDR3 is CASMKGVGLGEQYF. CDR3 nucleotide sequence: TGTGCCAGCATGAAGGGGGTCGGGTTGGGCGAGCAGTACTTC. V is TRBV6-5 and J is TRBJ2-7, with D maybe TRBD1 (6 bases). From germline, CDR1 is MNHEY and CDR2 SVGAGI. Trimming took 7 bases from V and 6 from J, leaving 19 bases between them. The CDR3 has 14 amino acids.

This sequence joins TRBV7-8 and TRBJ2-7, with D possibly matching TRBD1 (5 bases). Trimming removed 0 bases at V and 3 bases at J, with 12 bases between. The length of the CDR3 is 15 residues. Germline V gene sequence: CDR1 SGHVS, CDR2 FQNEAQ. The DNA of the CDR3 is TGTGCCAGCAGCTTAGCGTTGGGGCAGTACTACGAGCAGTACTTC. This codes for CASSLALGQYYEQYF.

The chain joins TRBV25-1 to TRBJ1-1; TRBD1 agrees at 8 bases. Germline V gene sequence: CDR1 MGHDK, CDR2 SYGVNS. There are 14 residues in the CDR3. V lost 3 bases, J lost 6 bases, and 6 bases stayed unmatched. In nucleotides, the CDR3 is TGTGCCAGCAGTGAGAGACAGGGGTGGGCTGAAGCTTTCTTT. Translation gives CASSERQGWAEAFF.

The V and J genes are TRBV3-1 (or the pseudogene TRBV3-2) and TRBJ2-5; TRBD2 matches at 11 bases. Germline CDR1 is LGHDT and CDR2 is YNNKEL (reference sequence). The CDR3 extends over 16 amino acids. Trimming cost V 7 bases and J 5 bases; bases outside gene matches: 12. DNA for the CDR3: TGTGCCAGCACCCCTTTAGCGGGAGGGCCGGGGGAGACCCAGTACTTC. Amino acid sequence: CASTPLAGGPGETQYF.

The chain carries TRBV28 and TRBJ2-7, with D possibly being TRBD2 (6 bases). This CDR3 has 15 residues. Trimming took 7 bases from V and 3 from J, leaving 19 bases between them. Germline CDR1 and CDR2: MDHEN and SYDVKM. The CDR3 nucleotides are TGTGCCAGCATGGAGGGCAGTCCTCGAAACTACGAGCAGTACTTC. It is translated as CASMEGSPRNYEQYF.

V gene TRBV6-5 combines with J gene TRBJ2-7, with TRBD1 matching over 7 bases. Germline assignment: CDR1 MNHEY and CDR2 SVGAGI. V lost 2 bases, J lost 3 bases, and 4 bases stayed unmatched. There are 14 residues in the CDR3. This chain's CDR3 is CASSYTRQGYEQYF. In DNA, the CDR3 is TGTGCCAGCAGTTACACCAGACAGGGCTACGAGCAGTACTTC.

This sequence joins TRBV4-1 and TRBJ1-3; unclear D gene. V was cut by 0 bases and J by 4 bases, with 10 bases left in between. CDR3 length: 15 amino acids. The V gene's germline CDR1 is MGHRA and CDR2 YSYEKL. The DNA of the CDR3 is TGCGCCAGCAGCCAAGATCTCGGGTCGGGAAACACCATATATTTT. This codes for CASSQDLGSGNTIYF.

The chain recombines TRBV27 with TRBJ1-1, with D possibly matching TRBD1 (6 bases). V gave up 6 bases and J gave up 2 bases, with 10 bases separating them. CDR3 length: 13 residues. CDR1 is MNHEY and CDR2 is SMNVEV in the germline V gene (reference sequence). The DNA of the CDR3 is TGTGCCAGCAGGATTGGGACAAACACTGAAGCTTTCTTT. It encodes CASRIGTNTEAFF.

The chain combines TRBV14 with TRBJ1-5, with TRBD1 matching 8 bases. This CDR3 spans 18 amino acids. Germline lookup yields CDR1 SGHDN and CDR2 FVKESK. Trimming at V came to 0 bases and at J to 1 base, leaving 8 bases not matched to a gene. CDR3 sequence: CASSQDYPGGSSNQPQHF. DNA of the CDR3: TGTGCCAGCAGCCAAGACTATCCAGGGGGCTCGAGCAATCAGCCCCAGCATTTT.

This chain joins TRBV6-6 and TRBJ2-2; 11 nucleotides agree with TRBD1. The V segment lost 8 bases and the J segment 6 bases; nucleotides outside the gene matches: 11. This CDR3 has 16 amino acids. CDR1 is MNHNY, CDR2 SVGAGI, per germline (reference sequence). The CDR3 here is CASFRYRDRGAGELFF. The CDR3 coding sequence is TGTGCCAGCTTCCGATACCGGGACAGGGGGGCCGGGGAGCTGTTTTTT.

The chain recombines TRBV7-9 with TRBJ1-5; possibly TRBD1 for D (6 bases). V was shortened by 1 base and J by 2 bases, with 12 bases between the two germline ends. The CDR3 covers 16 residues. Germline CDR1 is SEHNR and CDR2 is FQNEAQ (reference sequence). The CDR3 DNA reads TGTGCCAGCAGCTTAGTGGGGGCAGGGGGCAATCAGCCCCAGCATTTT. This codes for CASSLVGAGGNQPQHF.

This clone was detected only once. CDR3 sequence: CASSFVVDTQYF. The CDR3 nucleotides read TGTGCCAGCAGTTTTGTCGTAGATACGCAGTATTTT. This sequence joins TRBV12-3 or TRBV12-4 and TRBJ2-3; the D is unclear. The ends were cut back, 3 bases at V and 5 bases at J, with 6 bases in the middle. This CDR3 has 12 amino acids.

V is TRBV5-6 and J is TRBJ2-5, with a weak D call TRBD2 (8 bases). The CDR3 length is 15 residues. V shed 6 bases and J shed 3 bases, with 18 bases lying between them. In germline, CDR1 is SGHDT, CDR2 YYEEEE. The CDR3 here is CASTRGSGSEETQYF. The CDR3 DNA reads TGTGCCAGCACCAGGGGGAGCGGGAGTGAAGAGACCCAGTACTTC.

This chain uses TRBV6-6 with TRBJ2-7; tentative D call: TRBD1 (6 bases). The CDR3 has 15 amino acids. V was cut by 0 bases and J by 0 bases, with 9 bases left in between. Germline assignment: CDR1 MNHNY and CDR2 SVGAGI (reference sequence). The CDR3 bases are TGTGCCAGCAGTTACTCCGGACAGCACTCCTACGAGCAGTACTTC. This encodes CASSYSGQHSYEQYF.

The rearrangement links TRBV5-1 to TRBJ2-7; D remains unclear. Germline CDR1 and CDR2: SGHRS and YFSETQ. There are 13 residues in the CDR3. Deletions cut 0 bases from V and 2 bases from J, with 6 bases between. CDR3 DNA sequence: TGCGCCAGCAGCTTGGCAGTTCCCTACGAGCAGTACTTC. Protein product: CASSLAVPYEQYF.

Comment on this clone: The sample has other DNA sequences that encode this CDR3 too. The chain links TRBV6-5 to TRBJ1-1; D uncertain. CDR1 and CDR2 (germline): MNHEY, SVGAGI. The CDR3 contains 12 residues. Trimming took 8 bases from V and 1 from J, leaving 8 bases between them. This CDR3 is CASSRQNTEAFF. The CDR3 DNA follows: TGTGCCAGCTCCCGACAGAACACTGAAGCTTTCTTT.

Notes on this clone: This sample includes further DNA sequences coding for the same CDR3. The V gene is TRBV13, the J gene TRBJ1-2; TRBD1 matches at 8 bases. The germline CDR1 and CDR2 sequences are PRHDT and FYEKMQ (reference sequence). V lost 0 bases and J lost 3; bases outside the gene matches: 0. This CDR3 has 14 residues. In DNA form, the CDR3 reads TGTGCCAGCAGCTTAGGGACAGGGGACTATGGCTACACCTTC. Translating gives CASSLGTGDYGYTF.

V is TRBV7-2 and J is TRBJ2-7; 8 bases agree with TRBD2. The V and J ends lost 5 bases and 2 bases, in that order; junction bases with no gene match: 5. The germline V gene has CDR1 SGHTA and CDR2 FQGNSA. The CDR3 length is 14 residues. The CDR3: CASSTSGGAYEQYF. CDR3 coding DNA: TGTGCCAGCAGCACCTCGGGGGGGGCCTACGAGCAGTACTTC.

The CDR3 region is CASSISPSYEQYF. The CDR3 coding sequence is TGTGCCAGCAGCATAAGCCCTTCCTACGAGCAGTACTTC. The V gene is TRBV9, the J gene TRBJ2-7; D gene ambiguous. Trimming cost V 4 bases and J 1 base, with 9 bases left between them. This CDR3 region has 13 residues. Germline CDR1 SGDLS, CDR2 YYNGEE.

The chain couples TRBV9 to TRBJ2-1, with 11 bases aligning to TRBD1. From germline, CDR1 is SGDLS and CDR2 YYNGEE. This CDR3 has 16 residues. Trimming took 0 bases from V and 7 from J; bases not matched to a gene: 6. In nucleotides, the CDR3 is TGTGCCAGCAGCGTAGAAGGACAGGGGGCGCAAAATGAGCAGTTCTTC. Its protein product is CASSVEGQGAQNEQFF.

V is TRBV27 and J is TRBJ2-1, with 7 bases identical to TRBD1. The J segment lost 0 bases and the V segment lost 0 bases, leaving 5 bases of the junction unmatched. Germline lookup yields CDR1 MNHEY and CDR2 SMNVEV (reference sequence). The CDR3 has 17 residues. The CDR3, as DNA: TGTGCCAGCAGTTTATCGAGCAGGGGGAGCTCCTACAATGAGCAGTTCTTC. Protein: CASSLSSRGSSYNEQFF.